This T cell receptor (beta chain) was captured in a study of T-cell memory formation after mild COVID-19. The CDR3 has 14 residues. Germline V CDR1 and CDR2: SGHVS, FQNEAQ. The V and J ends lost 3 bases and 6 bases respectively, with 13 bases between them. Concerning this clonotype itself: Its matching antigen is unknown.

TCRdb re-analysed the 5' RACE reads in MiXCR, keeping a single row per CDR3 protein. Altogether around 390,000 distinct CDR3 sequences are present, about 16% being singletons, with the ten largest covering around a fifth. The study's findings and limits: Mainly CM and EM harbored the contracting CD4+ clones; mainly EMRA harbored the CD8+ ones. The SARS-CoV-2 specificity of second-wave clones reaching peak at day 37 remained unverified.

The receptor was derived from a man between 18 and 35 years old who had mild COVID-19 (a few samples of this study predate the infection). Cell type and time point are not known. The rearrangement links TRBV7-8 to TRBJ2-3; D might be TRBD1 (5 bases). Sequencing input: PBMCs or a T cell subset sorted from them (not recorded which). In DNA, the CDR3 is TGTGCCAGCAGCTTCGACAGTCCCGTGGATACGCAGTATTTT. It yields the protein CASSFDSPVDTQYF.